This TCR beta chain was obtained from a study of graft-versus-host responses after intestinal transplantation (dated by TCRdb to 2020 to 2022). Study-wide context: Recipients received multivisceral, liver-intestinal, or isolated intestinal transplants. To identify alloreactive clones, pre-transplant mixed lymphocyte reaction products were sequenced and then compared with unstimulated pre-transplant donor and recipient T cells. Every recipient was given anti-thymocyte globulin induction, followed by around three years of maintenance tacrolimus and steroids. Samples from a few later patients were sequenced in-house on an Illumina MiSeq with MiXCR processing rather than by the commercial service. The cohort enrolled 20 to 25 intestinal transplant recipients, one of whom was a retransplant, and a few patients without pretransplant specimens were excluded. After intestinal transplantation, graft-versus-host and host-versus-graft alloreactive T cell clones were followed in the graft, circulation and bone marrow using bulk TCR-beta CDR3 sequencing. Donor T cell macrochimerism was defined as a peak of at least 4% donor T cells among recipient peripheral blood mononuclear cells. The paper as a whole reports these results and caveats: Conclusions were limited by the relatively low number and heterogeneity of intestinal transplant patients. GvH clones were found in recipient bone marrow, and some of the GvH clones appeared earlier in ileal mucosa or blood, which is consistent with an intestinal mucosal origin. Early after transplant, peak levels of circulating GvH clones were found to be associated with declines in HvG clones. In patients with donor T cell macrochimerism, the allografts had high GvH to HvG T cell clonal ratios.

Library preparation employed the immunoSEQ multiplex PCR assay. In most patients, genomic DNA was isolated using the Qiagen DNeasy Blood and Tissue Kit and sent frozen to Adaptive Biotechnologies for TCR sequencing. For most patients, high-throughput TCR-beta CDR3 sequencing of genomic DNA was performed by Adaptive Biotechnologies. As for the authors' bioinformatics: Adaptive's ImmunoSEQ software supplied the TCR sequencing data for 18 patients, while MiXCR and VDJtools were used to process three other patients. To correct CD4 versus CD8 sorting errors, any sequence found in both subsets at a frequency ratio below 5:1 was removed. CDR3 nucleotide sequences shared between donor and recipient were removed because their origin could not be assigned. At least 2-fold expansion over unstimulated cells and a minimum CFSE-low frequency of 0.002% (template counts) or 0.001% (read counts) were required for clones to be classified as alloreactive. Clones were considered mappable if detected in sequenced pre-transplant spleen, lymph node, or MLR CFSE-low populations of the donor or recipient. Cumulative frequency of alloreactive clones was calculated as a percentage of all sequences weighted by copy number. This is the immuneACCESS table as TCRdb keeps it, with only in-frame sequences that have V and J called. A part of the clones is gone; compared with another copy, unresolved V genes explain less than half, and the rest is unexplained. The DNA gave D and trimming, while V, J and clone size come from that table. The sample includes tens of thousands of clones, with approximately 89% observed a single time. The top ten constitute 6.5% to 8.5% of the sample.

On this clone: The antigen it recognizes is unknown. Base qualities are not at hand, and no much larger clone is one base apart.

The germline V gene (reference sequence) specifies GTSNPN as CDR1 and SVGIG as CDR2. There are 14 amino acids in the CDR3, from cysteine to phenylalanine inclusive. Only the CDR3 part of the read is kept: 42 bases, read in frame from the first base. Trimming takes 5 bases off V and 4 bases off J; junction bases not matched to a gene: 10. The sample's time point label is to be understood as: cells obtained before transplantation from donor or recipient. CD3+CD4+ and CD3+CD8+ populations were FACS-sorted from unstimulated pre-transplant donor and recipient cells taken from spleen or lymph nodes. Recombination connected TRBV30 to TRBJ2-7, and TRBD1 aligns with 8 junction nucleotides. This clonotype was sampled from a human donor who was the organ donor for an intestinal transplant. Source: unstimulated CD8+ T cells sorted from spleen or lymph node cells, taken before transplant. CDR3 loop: CAWSDRVVLYEQYF. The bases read TGTGCCTGGTCGGACAGGGTCGTTTTGTACGAGCAGTACTTC.